These 5 T cell receptor beta chains share one sample of origin, sequenced in a study of blood T cell repertoires in COVID-19. Sequenced by immunoSEQ multiplex PCR; TCRdb stores in-frame clones only, minus some. Of 15,000 to 20,000 clones in the sample, about 90% were seen once. Source material: peripheral blood. These receptors originate from a man in his 60s with active COVID-19.

The chain carries TRBV6-5 and TRBJ2-7; a weak D match, TRBD1 (7 bases). CDR3 size: 13 residues. Trimming removed 6 bases from V and 3 bases from J, with 12 bases in between. Germline loops: CDR1 MNHEY, CDR2 SVGAGI. CDR3 sequence reads: CASSRQGLYEQYV. In nucleotides, the CDR3 is TGTGCCAGCAGCCGACAGGGACTCTACGAGCAGTACGTC.

The count of this clone is one. The genes are TRBV18 and TRBJ1-4; 10 bases are a match to TRBD1. The V segment lost 4 bases and the J segment 8 bases; nucleotides outside the gene matches: 4. The CDR3 spans 14 residues. The germline gives CDR1 KGHSH, CDR2 LQKENI. CDR3 sequence (DNA): TGTGCCAGCTCACTCGGACAGGGGGAGGAAAAACTGTTTTTT. As protein: CASSLGQGEEKLFF.

V is TRBV29-1 and J is TRBJ2-4; 9 nucleotides match TRBD1. The CDR3 loop spans 11 amino acids. V shed 7 bases, J shed 7 bases, and the junction held 2 bases outside the gene matches. Germline lookup yields CDR1 SQVTM and CDR2 ANQGSEA. CDR3 region: CSGGQGNIQYF. Here the CDR3 DNA reads TGCAGCGGCGGACAGGGGAACATTCAGTACTTC.

V gene TRBV6-5 combines with J gene TRBJ2-7; D uncertain. The CDR3 runs 16 residues. V lost 4 bases, J lost 2 bases, and 18 bases lay in between. From germline, CDR1 is MNHEY and CDR2 SVGAGI. The CDR3 is CASSSTGSLGPYEQYV. The CDR3 DNA is TGTGCCAGCAGTTCCACCGGGTCCCTCGGTCCCTACGAGCAGTACGTC.

The rearrangement links TRBV25-1 to TRBJ1-2; D gene unclear. The CDR3 has 13 amino acids. The germline gives CDR1 MGHDK, CDR2 SYGVNS. The V gene lost 5 bases and the J gene lost 2 bases, with 9 bases spanning the gap. The CDR3 loop reads CASSQVLNYGYTF. CDR3 nucleotides: TGTGCCAGCAGTCAGGTGTTAAACTATGGCTACACCTTC.